The present T cell receptor (beta chain) was sequenced within a study of blood T cell repertoires in COVID-19. At the level of the study: Collection of acute and convalescent COVID-19 samples took place in the United States, Italy and Spain. T cells, B-cell-depleted T cells, or PBMCs supplied cDNA or gDNA.

Per the original data handling: Scientists estimated how many nucleated cells there were by amplifying reference gene primers. Clones were read by immunoSEQ multiplex PCR, and TCRdb kept only the in-frame ones, dropping some. V and J calls and clone size are given by that table; D and trimming were obtained from the DNA. The sample records some 160,000 clones, more than 70% being singletons. The germline V gene has CDR1 SGHTA and CDR2 FQGNSA. V was cut by 5 bases and J by 0 bases, with 9 bases left in between. CDR3 length equals 14 residues. The TCR sequence derives from a woman between 45 and 60 years old with acute or convalescent COVID-19. Sample: peripheral blood. This chain connects TRBV7-2 to TRBJ2-3, with D maybe TRBD1 (5 bases). CDR3 DNA: TGTGCCAGCAGCCCCAGACAGAGCACAGATACGCAGTATTTT. Its translation is CASSPRQSTDTQYF. Full variable domain (remainder filled in from reference TRBV7-2 and TRBJ2-3): GAGVSQSPSNKVTEKGKDVELRCDPISGHTALYWYRQSLGQGLEFLIYFQGNSAPDKSGLPSDRFSAERTGGSVSTLTIQRTQQEDSAVYLCASSPRQSTDTQYFGPGTRLTVL.